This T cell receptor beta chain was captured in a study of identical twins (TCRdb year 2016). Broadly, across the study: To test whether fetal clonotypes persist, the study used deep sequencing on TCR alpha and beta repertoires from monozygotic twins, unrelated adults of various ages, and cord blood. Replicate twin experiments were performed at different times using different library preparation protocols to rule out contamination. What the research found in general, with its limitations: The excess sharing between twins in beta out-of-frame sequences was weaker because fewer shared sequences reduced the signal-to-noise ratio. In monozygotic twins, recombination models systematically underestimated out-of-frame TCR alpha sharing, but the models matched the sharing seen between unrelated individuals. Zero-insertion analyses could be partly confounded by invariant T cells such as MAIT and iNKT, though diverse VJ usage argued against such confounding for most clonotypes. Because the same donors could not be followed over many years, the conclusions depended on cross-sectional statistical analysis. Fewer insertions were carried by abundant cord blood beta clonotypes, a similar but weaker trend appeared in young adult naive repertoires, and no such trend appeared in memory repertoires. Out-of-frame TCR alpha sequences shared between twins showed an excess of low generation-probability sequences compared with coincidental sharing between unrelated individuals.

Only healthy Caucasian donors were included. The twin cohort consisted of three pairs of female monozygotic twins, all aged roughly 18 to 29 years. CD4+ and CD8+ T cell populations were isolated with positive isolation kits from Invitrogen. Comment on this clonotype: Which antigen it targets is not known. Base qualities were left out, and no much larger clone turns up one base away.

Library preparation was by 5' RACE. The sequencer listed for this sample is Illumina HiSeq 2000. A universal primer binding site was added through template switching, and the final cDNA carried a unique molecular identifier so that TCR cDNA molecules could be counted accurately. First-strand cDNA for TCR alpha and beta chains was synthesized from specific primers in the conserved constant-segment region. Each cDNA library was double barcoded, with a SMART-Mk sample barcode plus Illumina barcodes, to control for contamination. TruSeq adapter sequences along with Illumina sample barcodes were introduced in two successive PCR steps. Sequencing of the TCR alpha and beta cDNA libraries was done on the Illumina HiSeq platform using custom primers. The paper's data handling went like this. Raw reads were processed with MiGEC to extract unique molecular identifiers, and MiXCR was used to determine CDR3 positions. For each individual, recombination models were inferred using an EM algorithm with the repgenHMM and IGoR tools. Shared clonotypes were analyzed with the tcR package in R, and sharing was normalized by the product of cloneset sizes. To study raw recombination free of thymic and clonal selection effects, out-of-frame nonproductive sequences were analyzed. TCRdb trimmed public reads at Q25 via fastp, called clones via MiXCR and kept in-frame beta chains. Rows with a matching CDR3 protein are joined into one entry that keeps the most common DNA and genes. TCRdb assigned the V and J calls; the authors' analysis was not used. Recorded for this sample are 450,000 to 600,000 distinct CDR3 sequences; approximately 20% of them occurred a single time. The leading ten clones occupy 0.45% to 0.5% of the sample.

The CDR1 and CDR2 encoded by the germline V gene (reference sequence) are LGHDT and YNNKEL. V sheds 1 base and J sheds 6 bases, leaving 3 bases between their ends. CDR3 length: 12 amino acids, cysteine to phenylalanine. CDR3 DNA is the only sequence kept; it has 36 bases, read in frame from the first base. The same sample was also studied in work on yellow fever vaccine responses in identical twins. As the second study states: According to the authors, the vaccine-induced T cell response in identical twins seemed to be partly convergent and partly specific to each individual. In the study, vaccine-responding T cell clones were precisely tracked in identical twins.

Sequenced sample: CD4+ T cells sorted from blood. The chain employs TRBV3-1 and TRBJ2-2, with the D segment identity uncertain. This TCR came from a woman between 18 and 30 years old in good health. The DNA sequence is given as TGTGCCAGCAGCCAAGGGTCCGGGGAGCTGTTTTTT. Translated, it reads CASSQGSGELFF.